One and the same sample provided the 3 T cell receptor beta chains below, sequenced in a study of blood T cells in healthy people across ages. Through a sample-barcoded 5' primer and a J-beta primer mix, a second PCR was run for roughly 6 to 11 cycles. MiXCR, run by TCRdb on the 5' RACE reads, gives a single entry per CDR3 protein. The table lists under 800,000 distinct CDR3 sequences, under 25% of them singletons. Sequenced material: blood. All receptors derive from a man in his 70s in good health.

This clonotype was seen at least ten times. The CDR3 here is CASSEQGAAGAKNIQYF. The CDR3 region has the DNA TGTGCCAGCAGTGAACAGGGGGCAGCGGGAGCCAAAAACATTCAGTACTTC. The chain joins TRBV6-1 to TRBJ2-4, with 8 nucleotides matching TRBD1. V shed 2 bases, J shed 0 bases, and the junction held 6 bases outside the gene matches. The CDR3 is 17 amino acids. Per the germline V gene, CDR1 is MNHNS and CDR2 is SASEGT.

This chain joins TRBV3-1 and TRBJ2-3, with D maybe TRBD1 (6 bases). Trimming shortened V by 0 bases and J by 5 bases, and 9 bases separated the two germline ends. This CDR3 is 14 amino acids long. From germline, CDR1 is LGHDT and CDR2 YNNKEL (reference sequence). The CDR3 sequence: CASSQDRGIDTQYF. In DNA, the CDR3 is TGTGCCAGCAGCCAAGACAGGGGTATAGATACGCAGTATTTT.

The chain is built from TRBV5-1 and TRBJ2-7; the D gene is possibly TRBD1 (6 bases). Germline-derived CDR1 and CDR2 are SGHRS and YFSETQ. The CDR3 loop spans 15 amino acids. V was clipped by 0 bases and J by 1 base, with 11 bases between them. As DNA, the CDR3 is TGCGCCAGCAGCTTGGCCTTACAGGGTTCCTACGAGCAGTACTTC. Amino acid sequence: CASSLALQGSYEQYF.